This is a list of T cell receptor beta chains from one sample in a study of response to subunit inactivated influenza vaccine. TCRdb processed the RT-PCR reads anew with MiXCR; each CDR3 protein has one entry. The sample consists of about 520,000 distinct CDR3 sequences, less than 30% of them appearing once. This material consisted of CD4+ T cells sorted from PBMCs, taken 5 days after vaccination. The receptors shown here come from a man aged 50-59 years who received an inactivated influenza vaccine. The CDR3 runs from the conserved cysteine through the conserved F or W. D genes are given only for firm matches. Part of the rows lack a size; the others show once, few, many or a class for expanded clones.

V	size	J	D	CDR3	DNA
TRBV6-1	few	TRBJ1-2	TRBD1	CASSEALDRDYTF	TGTGCCAGCAGTGAAGCGCTGGACAGGGACTACACCTTC
TRBV5-1	-	TRBJ1-1	-	CASSLVGETEAFF	TGCGCCAGCAGCTTGGTGGGTGAAACTGAAGCTTTCTTT
TRBV6-1	-	TRBJ2-5	-	CASRGGASLGETQYF	TGTGCCAGCAGGGGGGGGGCCTCCTTGGGTGAGACCCAGTACTTC
TRBV20-1	few	TRBJ2-5	-	CSARDRSETQYF	TGCAGTGCTAGAGATAGGAGTGAGACCCAGTACTTC
TRBV29-1	-	TRBJ2-1	TRBD2	CSVGTSGSIYNEQFF	TGCAGCGTGGGTACTAGCGGGAGTATCTACAATGAGCAGTTCTTC
TRBV7-2	-	TRBJ2-2	-	CASSLVTLYTGELFF	TGTGCCAGCAGCTTAGTGACTCTTTACACCGGGGAGCTGTTTTTT
TRBV18	-	TRBJ1-5	-	CASSPGNNNQPQHF	TGTGCCAGCTCACCAGGGAACAACAATCAGCCCCAGCATTTT
TRBV28	-	TRBJ2-1	-	CASSLFPSLRGGEDLPTEQFF	TGTGCCAGCAGTTTATTCCCATCCCTACGCGGCGGGGAAGACCTACCGACAGAGCAGTTCTTC
TRBV20-1	-	TRBJ2-1	TRBD1	CSANSGGWYKEQFF	TGCAGTGCTAACTCAGGGGGTTGGTACAAAGAGCAGTTCTTC
TRBV7-2	few	TRBJ2-3	TRBD2	CASSLGGGRRNTQYF	TGTGCCAGCAGCTTAGGTGGCGGGAGGCGAAATACGCAGTATTTT
TRBV29-1	-	TRBJ1-2	-	CSVESAGYGYTF	TGCAGCGTTGAATCCGCGGGGTATGGCTACACCTTC
TRBV7-9	-	TRBJ1-6	-	CASSLDSGNSPLHF	TGTGCCAGCAGCTTAGACAGCGGAAATTCACCCCTCCACTTT
TRBV5-1	few	TRBJ2-3	-	CASSQAVAPGTDTQYF	TGCGCCAGCAGTCAGGCTGTGGCCCCCGGCACAGATACGCAGTATTTT
TRBV12-3/TRBV12-4	many	TRBJ2-2	-	CASSFKGVDTGELFF	TGTGCCAGCAGTTTCAAGGGGGTCGACACCGGGGAGCTGTTTTTT
TRBV18	few	TRBJ1-2	-	CASSPAANYGYTF	TGTGCCAGCTCACCAGCAGCTAACTATGGCTACACCTTC
TRBV11-2	-	TRBJ2-5	-	CASSRDPLYQETQYF	TGTGCCAGCAGCAGGGACCCTCTGTACCAAGAGACCCAGTACTTC
TRBV5-1	few	TRBJ2-7	-	CASSPQGHEQYF	TGCGCCAGCAGCCCACAGGGACACGAGCAGTACTTC
TRBV6-2/TRBV6-3	-	TRBJ2-2	-	CASIGLVTGELFF	TGTGCCAGCATTGGTCTGGTCACCGGGGAGCTGTTTTTT
TRBV9	-	TRBJ2-2	TRBD1	CASSRTGLGELFF	TGTGCCAGCAGTCGGACAGGGCTGGGGGAGCTGTTTTTT
TRBV20-1	-	TRBJ2-7	-	CSARDFAYEQYF	TGCAGTGCTAGGGACTTTGCCTACGAGCAGTACTTC
TRBV6-2/TRBV6-3	few	TRBJ2-1	-	CASRVSSSVNEQFF	TGTGCCAGCCGGGTTTCATCGTCGGTAAATGAGCAGTTCTTC
TRBV6-2/TRBV6-3	few	TRBJ2-3	-	CASRGILDTQYF	TGTGCCAGCAGGGGGATCCTAGATACGCAGTATTTT
TRBV5-6	few	TRBJ2-7	TRBD1	CASSPRLTGDRYEQYF	TGTGCCAGCAGCCCCCGTTTGACAGGGGACCGCTACGAGCAGTACTTC
TRBV7-2	-	TRBJ2-4	TRBD1	CASGGQGDIQYF	TGTGCCAGCGGGGGACAGGGGGACATTCAGTACTTC
TRBV7-9	medium-sized	TRBJ2-1	TRBD2	CASSYGLAFSYNEQFF	TGTGCCAGCAGCTACGGACTAGCTTTCTCCTACAATGAGCAGTTCTTC
TRBV19	once	TRBJ2-1	-	CASSIAVQVGHEQFF	TGTGCCAGTAGTATTGCAGTTCAGGTTGGTCATGAGCAGTTCTTC
TRBV12-3/TRBV12-4	few	TRBJ2-2	TRBD2	CASSRLAGDTGELFF	TGTGCCAGCAGTCGACTAGCGGGAGACACCGGGGAGCTGTTTTTT
TRBV20-1	-	TRBJ1-6	-	CSARANRALHF	TGCAGTGCTAGAGCTAATAGAGCCCTCCACTTT
TRBV6-1	-	TRBJ2-7	-	CASTEGVGQLTEQYF	TGTGCCAGCACCGAAGGAGTGGGACAACTAACCGAGCAGTACTTC
TRBV12-3/TRBV12-4	few	TRBJ2-7	-	CASSLGWGEVYEQYF	TGTGCCAGCAGTTTAGGATGGGGGGAGGTCTACGAGCAGTACTTC
TRBV18	-	TRBJ2-7	-	CASSPPRLPYEQYF	TGTGCCAGCTCACCACCCAGGTTACCCTACGAGCAGTACTTC
TRBV7-2	-	TRBJ2-2	TRBD1	CASSLTQGVGELFF	TGTGCCAGCAGCTTGACCCAGGGGGTGGGGGAGCTGTTTTTT
TRBV6-2/TRBV6-3	-	TRBJ2-7	TRBD1	CASKWTGTYEQYF	TGTGCCAGCAAGTGGACAGGGACCTACGAGCAGTACTTC
TRBV24-1	few	TRBJ2-3	-	CATSSADTQYF	TGTGCCACCAGTAGTGCAGATACGCAGTATTTT
TRBV15	-	TRBJ2-3	TRBD1	CATSRVLGQSTDTQYF	TGTGCCACCAGCAGAGTGTTGGGACAGAGCACAGATACGCAGTATTTT
TRBV5-1	few	TRBJ1-2	TRBD1	CASSQTQGAESYTF	TGCGCCAGCAGCCAGACACAGGGGGCTGAGAGCTACACCTTC
TRBV10-3	-	TRBJ2-1	-	CAISETDTGSYNEQFF	TGTGCCATCAGTGAGACCGACACTGGCTCCTACAATGAGCAGTTCTTC
TRBV12-3/TRBV12-4	few	TRBJ2-3	TRBD1	CASSTSTGTGTDTQYF	TGTGCCAGCAGTACCTCGACAGGGACGGGGACAGATACGCAGTATTTT
TRBV6-1	few	TRBJ2-7	TRBD1	CASRRQGLGEQYF	TGTGCCAGCAGGCGACAGGGGCTTGGCGAGCAGTACTTC
TRBV12-3/TRBV12-4	-	TRBJ2-6	-	CASSLGHNSGANVLTF	TGTGCCAGCAGTCTTGGACACAACTCTGGGGCCAACGTCCTGACTTTC
TRBV9	few	TRBJ2-1	TRBD2	CASSVQAGVGDNEQFF	TGTGCCAGCAGCGTACAAGCGGGGGTAGGGGACAATGAGCAGTTCTTC
TRBV4-3	-	TRBJ2-4	-	CASSQEVRVEPKNIQYF	TGCGCCAGCAGCCAAGAAGTCCGGGTTGAGCCCAAAAACATTCAGTACTTC
TRBV11-1	few	TRBJ2-1	-	CASSFDSEGAYNEQFF	TGTGCCAGCAGCTTCGATTCGGAAGGGGCCTACAATGAGCAGTTCTTC
TRBV7-6	-	TRBJ2-3	TRBD1	CASSPGTGGVADTQYF	TGTGCCAGCAGCCCGGGGACAGGGGGCGTCGCAGATACGCAGTATTTT
TRBV5-1	few	TRBJ2-2	TRBD2	CASSIGGDTGELFF	TGCGCCAGCAGCATCGGGGGGGATACCGGGGAGCTGTTTTTT
TRBV20-1	-	TRBJ2-3	TRBD2	CSARGTSGREADTQYF	TGCAGTGCTAGAGGGACTAGCGGGAGGGAAGCAGATACGCAGTATTTT
TRBV7-9	-	TRBJ2-2	-	CASSPRGPTTGELFF	TGTGCCAGCAGCCCTCGGGGTCCTACGACTGGGGAGCTGTTTTTT
TRBV4-2	many	TRBJ2-7	-	CASSQGTGRSYEQYF	TGTGCCAGCAGCCAAGGAACAGGGAGATCCTACGAGCAGTACTTC
TRBV5-1	-	TRBJ2-3	-	CASSFNPADTQYF	TGCGCCAGCAGCTTCAACCCCGCAGATACGCAGTATTTT
TRBV19	few	TRBJ2-5	-	CASSPKTKETQYF	TGTGCCAGTAGTCCAAAAACCAAAGAGACCCAGTACTTC
TRBV10-3	few	TRBJ2-5	TRBD2	CAIRGGGETQETQYF	TGTGCCATCAGGGGGGGAGGGGAAACCCAAGAGACCCAGTACTTC
TRBV30	few	TRBJ2-2	TRBD2	CAWILAGTPETGELFF	TGTGCCTGGATACTAGCGGGGACCCCGGAGACCGGGGAGCTGTTTTTT
TRBV29-1	-	TRBJ2-3	-	CSVDGLWKGSTDTQYF	TGCAGCGTTGATGGCCTCTGGAAGGGGAGCACAGATACGCAGTATTTT
TRBV5-1	-	TRBJ2-5	TRBD2	CASSSGSGGLETQYF	TGCGCCAGCAGTTCCGGTAGCGGGGGGTTGGAGACCCAGTACTTC
TRBV7-2	many	TRBJ2-5	-	CASSLGGSRETQYF	TGTGCCAGCAGCTTAGGCGGTAGTCGGGAGACCCAGTACTTC